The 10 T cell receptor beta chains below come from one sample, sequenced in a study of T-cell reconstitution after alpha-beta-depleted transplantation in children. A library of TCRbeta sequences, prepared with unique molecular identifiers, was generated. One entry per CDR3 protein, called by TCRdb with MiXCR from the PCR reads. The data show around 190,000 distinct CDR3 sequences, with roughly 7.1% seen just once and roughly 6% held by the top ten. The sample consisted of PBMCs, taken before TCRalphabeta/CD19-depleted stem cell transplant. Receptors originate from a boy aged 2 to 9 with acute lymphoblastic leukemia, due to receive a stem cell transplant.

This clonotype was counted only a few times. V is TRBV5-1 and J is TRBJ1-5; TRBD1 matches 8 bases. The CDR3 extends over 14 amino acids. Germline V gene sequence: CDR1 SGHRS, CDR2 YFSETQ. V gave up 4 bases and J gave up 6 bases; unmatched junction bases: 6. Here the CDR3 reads CASSGQGKRQPQHF. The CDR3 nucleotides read TGCGCCAGCAGCGGACAGGGAAAGCGTCAGCCCCAGCATTTT.

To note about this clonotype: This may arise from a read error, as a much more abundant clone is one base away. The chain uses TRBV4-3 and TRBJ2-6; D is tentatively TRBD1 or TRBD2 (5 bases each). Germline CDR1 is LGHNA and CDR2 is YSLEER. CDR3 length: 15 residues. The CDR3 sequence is CASIQEGTGANVLTF. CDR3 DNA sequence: TGCGCCAGCATCCAAGAGGGGACTGGGGCCAACGTCCTGACTTTC.

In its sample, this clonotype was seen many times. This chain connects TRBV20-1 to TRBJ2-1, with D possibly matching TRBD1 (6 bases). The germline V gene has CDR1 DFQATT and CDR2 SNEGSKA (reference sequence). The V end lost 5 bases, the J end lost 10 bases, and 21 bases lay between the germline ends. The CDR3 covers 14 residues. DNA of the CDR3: TGCAGTGCTCCCTTTGGCAGGGGCAAGGAGGAGCAGTTCTTC. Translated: CSAPFGRGKEEQFF.

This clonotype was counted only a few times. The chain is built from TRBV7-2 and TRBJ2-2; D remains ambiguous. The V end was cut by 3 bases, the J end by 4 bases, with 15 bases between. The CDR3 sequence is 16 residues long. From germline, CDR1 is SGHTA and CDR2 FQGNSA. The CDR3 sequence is CASSLTRPVGTGELFF. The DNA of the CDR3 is TGTGCCAGCAGCTTGACCCGGCCGGTCGGCACCGGGGAGCTGTTTTTT.

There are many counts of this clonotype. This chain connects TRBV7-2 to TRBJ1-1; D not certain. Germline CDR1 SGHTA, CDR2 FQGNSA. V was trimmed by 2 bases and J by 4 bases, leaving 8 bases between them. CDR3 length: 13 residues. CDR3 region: CASSLRGFTEAFF. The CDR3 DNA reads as TGTGCCAGCAGCTTACGGGGTTTCACTGAAGCTTTCTTT.

CDR3 bases: TGTGCCAGCAGACAACAGGGAGGGAACACTGAAGCTTTCTTT. It encodes CASRQQGGNTEAFF. The chain has TRBV2 and TRBJ1-1, with D maybe TRBD1 (6 bases). V was clipped by 6 bases and J by 1 base, with 12 bases between them. Germline assignment: CDR1 SNHLY and CDR2 FYNNEI. The CDR3 covers 14 residues. Full variable domain (missing parts from reference TRBV2 and TRBJ1-1): EPEVTQTPSHQVTQMGQEVILRCVPISNHLYFYWYRQILGQKVEFLVSFYNNEISEKSEIFDDQFSVERPDGSNFTLKIRSTKLEDSAMYFCASRQQGGNTEAFFGQGTRLTVV.

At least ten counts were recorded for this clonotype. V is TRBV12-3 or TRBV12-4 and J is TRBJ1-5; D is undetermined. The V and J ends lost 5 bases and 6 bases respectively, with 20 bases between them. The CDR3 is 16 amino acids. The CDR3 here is CASSPRREGMAQPQHF. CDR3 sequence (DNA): TGTGCCAGCAGTCCTCGGAGAGAGGGAATGGCTCAGCCCCAGCATTTT.

Written as DNA, the CDR3 is TGCAGTGCTATCCCTAGCGGGAGGGGCTCCTACAATGAGCAGTTCTTC. It translates to CSAIPSGRGSYNEQFF. The V and J genes are TRBV20-1 and TRBJ2-1; 12 nucleotides align to TRBD2. V shed 4 bases and J 0 bases; nucleotides not matched to a gene: 4. The CDR3 sequence is 16 residues long. Germline loops: CDR1 DFQATT, CDR2 SNEGSKA (reference sequence).

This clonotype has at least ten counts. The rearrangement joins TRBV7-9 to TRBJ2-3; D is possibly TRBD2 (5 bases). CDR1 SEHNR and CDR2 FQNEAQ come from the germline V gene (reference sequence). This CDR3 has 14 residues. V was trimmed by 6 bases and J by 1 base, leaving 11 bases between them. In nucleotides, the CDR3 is TGTGCCAGCAGGGGGATCGGGGGCACAGATACGCAGTATTTT. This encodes CASRGIGGTDTQYF.

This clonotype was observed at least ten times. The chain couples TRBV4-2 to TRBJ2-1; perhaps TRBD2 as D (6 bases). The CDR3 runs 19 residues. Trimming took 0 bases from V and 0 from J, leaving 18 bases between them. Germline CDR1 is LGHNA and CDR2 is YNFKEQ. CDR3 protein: CASSQDNAVSGFSYNEQFF. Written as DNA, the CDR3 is TGTGCCAGCAGCCAAGATAACGCCGTCAGCGGGTTCTCCTACAATGAGCAGTTCTTC.